The 28 T cell receptor beta chains presented below share a single source sample, sequenced in a study of T cell responses to AZD1222 COVID-19 vaccine. Libraries were prepared by immunoSEQ multiplex PCR; TCRdb keeps only in-frame clonotypes and omits some of them. The repertoire includes 140,000 to 150,000 clones, 91% of them detected once, and about 7.5% sits in the top ten. Source: peripheral blood, taken 28 days after the second dose of the MenACWY control vaccine. The source is an adult who received the MenACWY meningococcal vaccine as a control.

The chain joins TRBV7-9 to TRBJ2-7, with TRBD1 matching over 8 bases. V gave up 0 bases and J gave up 3 bases; unmatched junction bases: 7. The CDR3 contains 16 residues. Germline assignment: CDR1 SEHNR and CDR2 FQNEAQ (reference sequence). The CDR3 sequence is CASSLADRAMIYEQYF. The CDR3 nucleotides read TGTGCCAGCAGCTTAGCGGACAGGGCAATGATCTACGAGCAGTACTTC.

This clone has just one count. The J gene is TRBJ2-1, the V gene TRBV9, with D perhaps matching TRBD2 (5 bases). Trimming cost V 6 bases and J 0 bases, with 13 bases left between them. CDR1 is SGDLS, CDR2 YYNGEE, per germline. This CDR3 contains 15 residues. CDR3 nucleotides: TGTGCCAGCAACCCCTCGGGGAGCTCCTACAATGAGCAGTTCTTC. It translates to CASNPSGSSYNEQFF.

This clone was observed once. CDR3 region: CASSPKVVGQETQYF. CDR3 sequence (DNA): TGTGCCAGCTCACCAAAGGTCGTGGGGCAAGAGACCCAGTACTTC. The rearrangement links TRBV18 to TRBJ2-5; no clear D gene. Germline CDR1 and CDR2: KGHSH and LQKENI. The V end was cut by 2 bases, the J end by 2 bases, with 12 bases between. This CDR3 spans 15 amino acids.

The genes are TRBV6-1 and TRBJ2-4, with a tentative D call TRBD1 (6 bases). The CDR3 is 18 residues long. Per the germline V gene, CDR1 is MNHNS and CDR2 is SASEGT. V dropped 2 bases and J dropped 0 bases, with 17 bases sitting between them. CDR3 DNA: TGTGCCAGCAGTGAATTTGGGCAGGGGTCCCTAGCCAAAAACATTCAGTACTTC. Translating gives CASSEFGQGSLAKNIQYF.

This rearrangement joins TRBV7-7 to TRBJ1-5; no clear D. Per the germline V gene, CDR1 is SSHAT and CDR2 is FNYEAQ (reference sequence). Trimming stripped 5 bases from V and 0 bases from J, with 14 bases between. This CDR3 contains 16 residues. The CDR3 loop is CASSPRRMTSNQPQHF. The DNA of the CDR3 is TGTGCCAGCAGCCCAAGACGGATGACTAGCAATCAGCCCCAGCATTTT.

This chain connects TRBV6-2 or TRBV6-3 to TRBJ1-2, with TRBD1 as a possible D gene (6 bases). Trimming took 4 bases from V and 7 from J, leaving 13 bases between them. This CDR3 has 13 amino acids. The germline gives CDR1 MNHEY, CDR2 SVGEGT. CDR3 nucleotides: TGTGCCAGCAGTTCCACAGGGCTTGGTGGCTACACCTTC. Translation: CASSSTGLGGYTF.

This clone was observed at least ten times. The gene calls are TRBV5-5 and TRBJ1-2, with 8 nucleotides matching TRBD1. Trimming at V came to 4 bases and at J to 6 bases, leaving 14 bases not matched to a gene. Germline CDR1 and CDR2: SGHKS and YYEKEE (reference sequence). The CDR3 runs to 16 residues. For the CDR3, the DNA is TGTGCCAGCAGCCTAAACCCTGGACAGGGCGTAGATGGCTACACCTTC. Translation: CASSLNPGQGVDGYTF.

The chain is built from TRBV27 and TRBJ1-6, with D possibly TRBD1 on 5 matching bases. The V gene lost 6 bases and the J gene lost 0 bases, with 18 bases spanning the gap. Germline CDR1 reads MNHEY; CDR2 reads SMNVEV (reference sequence). There are 18 residues in the CDR3. In DNA form, the CDR3 reads TGTGCCAGCAGCTTCGTTGGGGGGGGAAGCTCCTATAATTCACCCCTCCACTTT. This sequence encodes CASSFVGGGSSYNSPLHF.

The chain combines TRBV6-2 or TRBV6-3 with TRBJ1-5; D gene ambiguous. Germline V gene data show CDR1 as MNHEY and CDR2 as SVGEGT. V was trimmed by 7 bases and J by 0 bases, leaving 13 bases between them. CDR3 length: 15 residues. This chain's CDR3 is CASTPGKNSNQPQHF. For the CDR3, the DNA is TGTGCCAGCACCCCGGGGAAGAATAGCAATCAGCCCCAGCATTTT.

This chain connects TRBV11-2 to TRBJ1-1; tentatively, D is TRBD1 (6 bases). CDR3 length equals 13 residues. Trimming removed 2 bases from V and 7 bases from J, with 11 bases in between. Germline assignment: CDR1 SGHAT and CDR2 FQNNGV. Here the CDR3 DNA reads TGTGCCAGCAGCTTAATGGGGGCCGGTGAAGCTTTCTTT. This encodes CASSLMGAGEAFF.

The V and J genes are TRBV9 and TRBJ2-1; D perhaps matches TRBD2 (6 bases). Between the trimmed V and J ends, which lost 0 bases and 9 bases, there was a span of 13 bases. Per the germline V gene, CDR1 is SGDLS and CDR2 is YYNGEE. The CDR3 contains 14 residues. The CDR3 DNA follows: TGTGCCAGCAGCGTAGTTCGGGGAGCGGGTGAGCAGTTCTTC. Its protein is CASSVVRGAGEQFF.

The rearrangement joins TRBV7-3 to TRBJ2-2, with TRBD1 identical over 10 bases. V lost 6 bases to trimming and J lost 6 bases; unmatched junction nucleotides: 1. CDR3 size: 13 residues. Germline values: CDR1 SGHTA, CDR2 FQGTGA. The CDR3 spells CASSGQGAGELFF. The DNA of the CDR3 is TGTGCCAGCAGTGGACAGGGGGCCGGGGAGCTGTTTTTT.

The gene calls are TRBV28 and TRBJ2-3; possibly TRBD2 for D (6 bases). The CDR3 runs to 14 residues. Trimming took 4 bases from V and 0 from J, leaving 8 bases between them. Per the germline V gene, CDR1 is MDHEN and CDR2 is SYDVKM. CDR3 sequence: CASSWGTSTDTQYF. CDR3 nucleotides: TGTGCCAGCAGTTGGGGGACTAGCACAGATACGCAGTATTTT.

This clone was recorded once. The chain carries TRBV2 and TRBJ1-2, with TRBD1 identical over 10 bases. CDR1 is SNHLY and CDR2 is FYNNEI in the germline V gene. This CDR3 is built from 14 residues. The trim removed 5 bases at V and 8 bases at J, leaving 8 bases unmatched. The CDR3 here is CASSYGQGDRGYTF. The CDR3 DNA is TGTGCCAGCAGTTATGGACAGGGGGATCGGGGCTACACCTTC.

The chain is built from TRBV11-2 and TRBJ2-2; D remains unclear. This CDR3 spans 16 amino acids. CDR1 SGHAT and CDR2 FQNNGV come from the germline V gene. With 3 bases removed from V and 0 bases from J, the gap between germline ends came to 11 bases. The DNA of the CDR3 is TGTGCCAGCAGCTTCCAATTTGCTACGAACACCGGGGAGCTGTTTTTT. This translates into CASSFQFATNTGELFF.

The chain combines TRBV5-1 with TRBJ2-3; maybe TRBD2 (5 bases). The germline V gene encodes CDR1 SGHRS and CDR2 YFSETQ. CDR3 length: 14 residues. Deletions cut 0 bases from V and 2 bases from J, with 7 bases between. For the CDR3, the DNA is TGCGCCAGCAGCTTGGAGACTAACACAGATACGCAGTATTTT. Amino acid sequence: CASSLETNTDTQYF.

A single count supports this clone. The chain carries TRBV5-1 and TRBJ2-1; D not certain. V was trimmed by 0 bases and J by 7 bases, leaving 5 bases between them. The CDR3 has 12 residues. Germline V gene sequence: CDR1 SGHRS, CDR2 YFSETQ. The CDR3 here is CASSLAPNEQFF. CDR3 sequence (DNA): TGCGCCAGCAGCTTGGCCCCTAATGAGCAGTTCTTC.

This clone was recorded once. The chain couples TRBV14 to TRBJ1-6; D is undetermined. The CDR3 covers 13 residues. Trimming stripped 2 bases from V and 10 bases from J, with 9 bases between. Germline V CDR1 and CDR2: SGHDN, FVKESK. The CDR3 is CASSQSAVSPLHF. CDR3 coding DNA: TGTGCCAGCAGCCAATCGGCAGTCTCACCCCTCCACTTT.

This rearrangement joins TRBV5-8 to TRBJ1-5, with 8 nucleotides matching TRBD1. CDR3 size: 16 residues. The germline CDR1 and CDR2 sequences are SGHTS and YDEGEE. V shed 0 bases and J 2 bases; nucleotides not matched to a gene: 4. This CDR3 reads CASSLVDRVGNQPQHF. CDR3 bases: TGTGCCAGCAGCTTGGTGGACAGGGTCGGCAATCAGCCCCAGCATTTT.

This clone showed up just once. This chain connects TRBV2 to TRBJ2-3, with 7 bases aligning to TRBD2. The V segment lost 6 bases and the J segment 0 bases; nucleotides outside the gene matches: 6. The CDR3 is 15 amino acids. Germline CDR1 reads SNHLY; CDR2 reads FYNNEI. CDR3 region: CASRERDLSTDTQYF. The CDR3 coding sequence is TGTGCCAGCAGAGAGCGGGATTTAAGCACAGATACGCAGTATTTT.

The chain employs TRBV10-3 and TRBJ1-2, with 8 bases lining up with TRBD1. This CDR3 has 14 amino acids. In germline, CDR1 is ENHRY, CDR2 SYGVKD. The junction had 3 bases not matched to a gene; V was cut back by 3 bases and J by 3 bases. The CDR3 nucleotides read TGTGCCATCAGTGACAGGGGGCGCCACTATGGCTACACCTTC. Amino acids: CAISDRGRHYGYTF.

The chain links TRBV11-3 to TRBJ2-2, with 9 positions matching TRBD1. CDR1 SGHNT and CDR2 YENEEA come from the germline V gene. The CDR3 spans 17 residues. Trimming cost V 1 base and J 5 bases; bases outside gene matches: 8. CDR3 protein: CASSLVSGTGITGELFF. As DNA, the CDR3 is TGTGCCAGCAGCTTAGTATCCGGGACAGGGATTACCGGGGAGCTGTTTTTT.

In its sample, this clone was seen once. The chain combines TRBV10-1 with TRBJ2-7, with D possibly matching TRBD1 (5 bases). Looked up from germline, CDR1 is WNHNN and CDR2 is SYGVQD (reference sequence). V shed 3 bases and J shed 3 bases, with 9 bases lying between them. CDR3 size: 13 residues. The CDR3 protein is CASSDSDSYEQYF. DNA for the CDR3: TGCGCCAGCAGTGACTCAGACAGCTACGAGCAGTACTTC.

This sequence joins TRBV6-6 and TRBJ2-3, with 9 bases aligning to TRBD2. The germline CDR1 and CDR2 sequences are MNHNY and SVGAGI (reference sequence). With V trimmed by 5 bases and J by 8 bases, 26 bases remained unmatched. The CDR3 is 20 amino acids. The CDR3, as DNA: TGTGCCAGCAGTCAGCGCAGGGTAGCGGGAGAGTTCGGAGGTCGCGGTACGCAGTATTTT. It is translated as CASSQRRVAGEFGGRGTQYF.

The sample holds one count of this clone. The rearrangement joins TRBV19 to TRBJ2-2; maybe TRBD1 (6 bases). The ends were cut back, 1 base at V and 2 bases at J, with 11 bases in the middle. Germline CDR1 LNHDA, CDR2 SQIVND (reference sequence). CDR3 size: 16 residues. The CDR3 protein is CASSIGGGVNTGELFF. CDR3 nucleotides: TGTGCCAGTAGTATAGGAGGGGGAGTCAACACCGGGGAGCTGTTTTTT. The entire variable domain, with the rest obtained from reference TRBV19 and TRBJ2-2, is as follows: DGGITQSPKYLFRKEGQNVTLSCEQNLNHDAMYWYRQDPGQGLRLIYYSQIVNDFQKGDIAEGYSVSREKKESFPLTVTSAQKNPTAFYLCASSIGGGVNTGELFFGEGSRLTVL.

The rearrangement joins TRBV6-5 to TRBJ1-1, with D possibly TRBD1 on 6 matching bases. The CDR3 consists of 14 residues. CDR1 MNHEY and CDR2 SVGAGI come from the germline V gene. The V end was cut by 6 bases, the J end by 2 bases, with 13 bases between. The DNA of the CDR3 is TGTGCCAGCAGCCGCCGGACAGTTAACACTGAAGCTTTCTTT. This gives the protein CASSRRTVNTEAFF.

This clone was recorded a few times. V gene TRBV27 combines with J gene TRBJ2-6; the D gene could be TRBD1 or TRBD2 (5 bases each). V was pared by 5 bases and J by 2 bases, with 13 bases between. Germline loops: CDR1 MNHEY, CDR2 SMNVEV (reference sequence). This CDR3 has 16 amino acids. DNA for the CDR3: TGTGCCAGCAGTCTCATCCGGGGCGCTGGGGCCAACGTCCTGACTTTC. Protein: CASSLIRGAGANVLTF.

This clone has a handful of counts. The chain recombines TRBV5-4 with TRBJ2-7; 7 nucleotides line up with TRBD2. J was trimmed by 3 bases and V by 3 bases; bases with no gene match: 15. The CDR3 is 17 residues long. Germline CDR1 and CDR2: SGHNT and YYREEE (reference sequence). The DNA for the CDR3 is TGTGCCAGCAGCTATGGTATATCAGCTAGCGGATACTACGAGCAGTACTTC. Translated: CASSYGISASGYYEQYF.